This T cell receptor beta chain was observed in a study of blood T cell repertoires in COVID-19. Study in general: There were acute and convalescent COVID-19 samples, and they came from the United States, Italy and Spain. Sample material is recorded as cDNA or gDNA derived from T cells, B-cell-depleted T cells, or PBMCs.

The protocol was immunoSEQ multiplex PCR, while the TCRdb copy is restricted to in-frame clones and leaves out a portion. The sample records approximately 250,000 clones, around 83% being singletons. Sequencing was performed on peripheral blood. This TCR was sampled from a woman in her forties who had recovered from COVID-19.

CDR3 sequence reads: CAISEYFGRREDTEAFF. In DNA form, the CDR3 reads TGTGCCATCAGTGAGTATTTTGGGAGGAGAGAGGACACTGAAGCTTTCTTT. The V and J genes are TRBV10-3 and TRBJ1-1; D ambiguous. Trimming stripped 1 base from V and 3 bases from J, with 18 bases between. This CDR3 is built from 17 residues. Germline V gives CDR1 ENHRY, CDR2 SYGVKD.